These T cell receptor beta chains were read from a single sample in a study of blood T cell repertoires in COVID-19. Generated by immunoSEQ multiplex PCR, the TCRdb table keeps only in-frame clones and is missing some. The table records fewer than 200,000 clones, about 80% of them present only once. The sample was peripheral blood. The receptors stem from a woman aged 40 to 49 with COVID-19, enrolled during active disease. CDR3s include the opening cysteine and the closing phenylalanine or tryptophan. Each record gives: V gene, J gene, CDR3 protein.

TRBV27,TRBJ2-7,CASRDTGGAYEQYF
TRBV10-2,TRBJ1-5,CASSVAAGDSNQPQHF
TRBV9,TRBJ2-3,CASSVSGATDTQYF
TRBV6-5,TRBJ2-7,CASSRGLWAEQYF
TRBV7-2,TRBJ2-1,CASSLSGKQYNEQFF
TRBV6-4,TRBJ2-1,CASSEIGNARAEQFF
TRBV7-9,TRBJ1-2,CASSLGIGQGHNYGYTF
TRBV11-2,TRBJ2-7,CASSLDLLREKYEQYF
TRBV7-2,TRBJ2-1,CASSARERNEQFF
TRBV27,TRBJ2-1,CASSLEGADNEQFF
TRBV5-4,TRBJ2-5,CASSRDREETQYF
TRBV5-1,TRBJ2-3,CASSLDHGGDGTDTQYF
TRBV10-3,TRBJ1-2,CAISAPPTGVDYGYTF
TRBV25-1,TRBJ2-1,CASSPGVEQFF
TRBV3-1/TRBV3-2,TRBJ2-2,CASSPSTGGTGELFF
TRBV7-8,TRBJ2-1,CASSPRRGENEQFF
TRBV5-4,TRBJ2-1,CASSLGQGAGNEQFF
TRBV6-5,TRBJ1-5,CASSSGGVGQPQHF
TRBV12-3/TRBV12-4,TRBJ2-3,CASNRETTDTQYF
TRBV18,TRBJ1-5,CASSPGHLNQPQHF
TRBV9,TRBJ2-3,CASSVLSTSGRAPDTQYF
TRBV5-4,TRBJ2-4,CASSYDTGLAKNIQYF
TRBV14,TRBJ1-4,CASSPTQQGGREKLFF
TRBV28,TRBJ1-5,CASSLCKPQHF
TRBV9,TRBJ1-2,CASSGDPSQGLNYGYTF
TRBV18,TRBJ2-1,CASSRLGGGPEQFF
TRBV7-9,TRBJ2-5,CASSRTSGGNGETQYF
TRBV6-5,TRBJ1-2,CASGGGGHGYTF
TRBV5-1,TRBJ2-7,CASSPKSGDWAGGREQYF
TRBV11-2,TRBJ2-5,CASSTPGLGTETQYF
TRBV29-1,TRBJ1-2,CSVGTGGEGRYGYTF
TRBV6-5,TRBJ2-2,CASSYGRGELFF
TRBV6-6,TRBJ2-3,CAACRGGGTDTQYF
TRBV4-1,TRBJ2-3,CASSSHTDTQYF
TRBV6-2/TRBV6-3,TRBJ2-3,CASSYDSETDTQYF
TRBV27,TRBJ1-6,CASSLTGVSYNSPLHF
TRBV7-8,TRBJ2-7,CASSLDRRYEQYF
TRBV5-1,TRBJ2-5,CASSLEQGPTQYF
TRBV19,TRBJ1-5,CASRTVSASNQPQHF
TRBV9,TRBJ1-2,CASSAGTVENYGYTF
TRBV7-9,TRBJ1-1,CASSAGLQAFF
TRBV3-1/TRBV3-2,TRBJ2-2,CASSQGRSGTSGRWDGELFF
TRBV7-2,TRBJ2-5,CASSRGQSFQETQYF
TRBV18,TRBJ1-5,CASSRKTGSNQPQHF
TRBV7-9,TRBJ2-3,CASSPLGTDTQYF
TRBV5-5,TRBJ1-2,CASTPAFRDYGYTF
TRBV15,TRBJ2-5,CATSKGQGGTQYF
TRBV3-1/TRBV3-2,TRBJ2-1,CASSQAAGEPGQGVDEQFF
TRBV7-6,TRBJ2-1,CASSSEASTRGRNEQFF